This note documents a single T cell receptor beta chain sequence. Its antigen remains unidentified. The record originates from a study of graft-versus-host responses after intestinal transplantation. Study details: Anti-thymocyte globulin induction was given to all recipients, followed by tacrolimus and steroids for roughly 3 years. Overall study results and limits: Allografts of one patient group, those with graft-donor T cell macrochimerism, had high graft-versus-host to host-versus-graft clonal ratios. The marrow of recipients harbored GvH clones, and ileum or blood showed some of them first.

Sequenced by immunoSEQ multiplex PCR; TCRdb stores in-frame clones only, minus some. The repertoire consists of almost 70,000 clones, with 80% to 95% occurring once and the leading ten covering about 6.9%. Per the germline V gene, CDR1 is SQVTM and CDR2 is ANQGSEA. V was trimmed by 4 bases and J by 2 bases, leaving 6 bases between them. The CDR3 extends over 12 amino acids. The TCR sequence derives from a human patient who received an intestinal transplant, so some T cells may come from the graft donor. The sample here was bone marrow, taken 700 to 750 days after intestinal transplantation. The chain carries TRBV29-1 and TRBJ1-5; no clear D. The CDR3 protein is CSVVMGNQPQHF. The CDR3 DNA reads TGCAGCGTTGTTATGGGCAATCAGCCCCAGCATTTT. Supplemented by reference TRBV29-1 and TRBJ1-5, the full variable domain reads SAVISQKPSRDICQRGTSLTIQCQVDSQVTMMFWYRQQPGQSLTLIATANQGSEATYESGFVIDKFPISRPNLTFSTLTVSNMSPEDSSIYLCSVVMGNQPQHFGDGTRLSIL.